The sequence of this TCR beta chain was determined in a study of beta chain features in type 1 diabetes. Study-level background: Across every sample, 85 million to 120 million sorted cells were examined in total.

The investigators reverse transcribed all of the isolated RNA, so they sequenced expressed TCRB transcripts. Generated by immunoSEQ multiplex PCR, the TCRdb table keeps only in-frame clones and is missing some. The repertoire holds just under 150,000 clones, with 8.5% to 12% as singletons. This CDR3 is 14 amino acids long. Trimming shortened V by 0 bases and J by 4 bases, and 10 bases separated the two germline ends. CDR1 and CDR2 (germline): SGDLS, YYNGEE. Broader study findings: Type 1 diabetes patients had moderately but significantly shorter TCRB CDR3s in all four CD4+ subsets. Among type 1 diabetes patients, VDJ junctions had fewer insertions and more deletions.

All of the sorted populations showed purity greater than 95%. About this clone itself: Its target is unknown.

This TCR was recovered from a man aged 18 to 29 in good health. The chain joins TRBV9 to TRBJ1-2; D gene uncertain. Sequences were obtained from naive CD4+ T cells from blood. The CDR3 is CASSVGVSGYGYTF. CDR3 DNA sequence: TGTGCCAGCAGCGTAGGAGTTTCAGGCTATGGCTACACCTTC.